The clone carrying this TCR beta chain came up a few times. Its antigen remains unidentified. This record belongs to a study of T-cell reconstitution after alpha-beta-depleted transplantation in children. Study conclusions and caveats: Diversity and T-cell counts at one year after transplant derived mostly from new T cells. Reports say that about two months after transplant, the alpha-beta T cells came out of several hundred graft clones that had expanded.

Preparing the TCRbeta library involved the use of unique molecular identifiers. MiXCR, run by TCRdb on the PCR reads, gives a single entry per CDR3 protein. The sample lists about 420,000 distinct CDR3 sequences, around 15% occurring once. The CDR3 loop spans 11 amino acids. V lost 3 bases, J lost 5 bases, and 5 bases lay in between. The germline gives CDR1 SGHVS, CDR2 FQNEAQ. The V and J genes are TRBV7-8 and TRBJ2-7; no definite D call. The clonotype originates from a boy under three years old who had a stem cell transplant for Wiskott-Aldrich syndrome, so the T cells may come from the graft donor. The input for sequencing was PBMCs, mostly from graft donor cells, taken 360 days after TCRalphabeta/CD19-depleted stem cell transplant. In nucleotides, the CDR3 is TGTGCCAGCAGCTTTGAACACGAGCAGTACTTC. Amino acid sequence: CASSFEHEQYF.